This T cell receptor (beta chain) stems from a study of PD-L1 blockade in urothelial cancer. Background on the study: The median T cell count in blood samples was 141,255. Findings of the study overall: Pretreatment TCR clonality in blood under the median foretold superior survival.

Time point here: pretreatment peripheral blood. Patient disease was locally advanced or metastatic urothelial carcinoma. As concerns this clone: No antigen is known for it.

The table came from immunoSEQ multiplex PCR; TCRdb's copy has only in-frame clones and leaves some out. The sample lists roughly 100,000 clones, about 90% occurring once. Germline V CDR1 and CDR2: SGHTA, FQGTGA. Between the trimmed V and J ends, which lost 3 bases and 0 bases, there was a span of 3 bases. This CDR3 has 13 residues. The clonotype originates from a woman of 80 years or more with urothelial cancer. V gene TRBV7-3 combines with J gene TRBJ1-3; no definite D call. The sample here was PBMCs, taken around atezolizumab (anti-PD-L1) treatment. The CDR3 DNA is TGTGCCAGCAGCTTTAACTCTGGAAACACCATATATTTT. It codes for CASSFNSGNTIYF.